This T cell receptor beta chain was sequenced in a study of beta chain features in type 1 diabetes. Findings and limits, study-wide: Moderate yet significant TCRB CDR3 shortening was seen in Type 1 diabetes patients in all four CD4+ subsets. Researchers caution that PCR might favor shorter templates, equally among patients and controls. More deletions and fewer insertions at VDJ junctions were found in patients with type 1 diabetes.

The authors sorted CD4+ naive, central memory, regulatory and stem cell-like memory cells via CD45RO/CCR7/CD25/CD127/CD95/CD27. In all sorted populations, purity surpassed 95%. Investigators reverse transcribed all isolated RNA, so they sequenced expressed TCRB transcripts. Sequencing used immunoSEQ multiplex PCR; TCRdb keeps in-frame clones, though not all of them. In the table there are roughly 300,000 clones, around 9% of which are singletons. Comments on this clone: Its specificity is unknown. At one of its ends the junction is not consistent with the germline gene, which may arise from a read error.

Per germline, CDR1 SNHLY and CDR2 FYNNEI. The CDR3 is made up of 11 amino acids. This chain joins TRBV2 and TRBJ2-3; tentative D call: TRBD2 (6 bases). The sequenced sample was central memory CD4+ T cells from blood. The sequence was collected from a man aged 25-45 years with type 1 diabetes. The CDR3 reads CASSAGDTQYF. CDR3 DNA: TGTGCCAGCAGTGCGGGAGATACGCAGTACTTT.